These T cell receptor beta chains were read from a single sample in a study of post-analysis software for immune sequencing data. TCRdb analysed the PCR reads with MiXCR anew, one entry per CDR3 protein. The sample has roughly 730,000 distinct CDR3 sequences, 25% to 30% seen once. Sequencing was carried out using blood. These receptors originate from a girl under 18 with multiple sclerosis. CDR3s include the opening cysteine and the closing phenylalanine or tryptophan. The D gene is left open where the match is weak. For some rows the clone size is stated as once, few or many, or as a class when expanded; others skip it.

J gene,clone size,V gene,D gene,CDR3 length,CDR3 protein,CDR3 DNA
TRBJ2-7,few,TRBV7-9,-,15,CASSLWSVSSYEQYF,TGTGCCAGCAGCTTATGGTCGGTGAGCTCCTACGAGCAGTACTTC
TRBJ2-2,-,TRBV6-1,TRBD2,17,CASTRTSQRRVTGELFF,TGTGCCAGCACCCGGACTAGCCAGCGCAGGGTTACCGGGGAGCTGTTTTTT
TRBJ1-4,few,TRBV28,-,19,CASRAWGSNSWATNEKLFF,TGTGCCAGCAGGGCCTGGGGCAGCAACTCCTGGGCAACTAATGAAAAACTGTTTTTT
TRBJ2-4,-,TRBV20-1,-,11,CSARVGNIQYF,TGCAGTGCTAGGGTGGGAAACATTCAGTACTTC
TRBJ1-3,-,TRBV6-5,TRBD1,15,CASRRDRGTGNTIYF,TGTGCCAGCAGACGGGACAGGGGAACTGGAAACACCATATATTTT
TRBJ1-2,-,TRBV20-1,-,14,CSARDPGGAGGYTF,TGCAGTGCTAGAGATCCGGGGGGCGCAGGTGGCTACACCTTC
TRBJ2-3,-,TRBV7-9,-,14,CASSGGGSGDTQYF,TGTGCCAGCAGCGGTGGAGGCTCGGGGGATACGCAGTATTTT
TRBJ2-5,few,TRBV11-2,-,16,CASSSKTGPHQETQYF,TGTGCCAGCAGCTCCAAGACAGGACCCCACCAAGAGACCCAGTACTTC
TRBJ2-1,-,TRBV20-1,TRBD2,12,CSASGRRGEQFF,TGCAGTGCTAGCGGGAGGCGGGGTGAGCAGTTCTTC
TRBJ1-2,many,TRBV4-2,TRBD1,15,CASSQTGQENYGYTF,TGTGCCAGCAGCCAAACTGGACAGGAGAACTATGGCTACACCTTC
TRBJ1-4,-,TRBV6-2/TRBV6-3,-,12,CASTQVNEKLFF,TGTGCCAGCACTCAGGTCAATGAAAAACTGTTTTTT
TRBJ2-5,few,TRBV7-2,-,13,CASSLKAGETQYF,TGTGCCAGCAGCTTAAAAGCCGGGGAGACCCAGTACTTC
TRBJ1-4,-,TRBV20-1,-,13,CSARLQPNEKLFF,TGCAGTGCTAGATTACAGCCTAATGAAAAACTGTTTTTT
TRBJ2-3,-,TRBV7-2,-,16,CASSSAGSGRTDTQYF,TGTGCCAGCAGCTCAGCAGGTAGCGGACGCACAGATACGCAGTATTTT
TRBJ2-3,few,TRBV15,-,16,CATSRGLGIRSDTQYF,TGTGCCACCAGCAGAGGTCTGGGGATTAGGTCAGATACGCAGTATTTT
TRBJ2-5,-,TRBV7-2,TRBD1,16,CASSFDRALGAETQYF,TGTGCCAGCAGCTTCGACAGGGCCCTGGGTGCAGAGACCCAGTACTTC
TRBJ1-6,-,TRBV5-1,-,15,CASSLEGDSNSPLHF,TGCGCCAGCAGCTTGGAAGGGGACTCTAATTCACCCCTCCACTTT
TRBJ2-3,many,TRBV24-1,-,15,CATSDTTVTTDTQYF,TGTGCCACCAGTGATACGACAGTTACCACAGATACGCAGTATTTT
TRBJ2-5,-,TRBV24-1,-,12,CATSDLVWTQYF,TGTGCCACCAGTGATTTGGTGTGGACTCAGTACTTC
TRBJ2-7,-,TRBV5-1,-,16,CASGPGGQRKNYEQYF,TGCGCCAGCGGACCCGGAGGACAGAGAAAAAATTACGAGCAGTACTTC
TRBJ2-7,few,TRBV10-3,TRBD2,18,CAISDSGAEASGRYEQYF,TGTGCCATCAGTGATAGTGGGGCGGAGGCTAGCGGGAGATACGAGCAGTACTTC
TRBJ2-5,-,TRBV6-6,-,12,CASLRGAEEQYF,TGTGCCAGCTTAAGAGGAGCGGAAGAGCAGTACTTC
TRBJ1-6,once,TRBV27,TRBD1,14,CASTRQGRYSPLHF,TGTGCCAGCACCCGACAGGGGCGATACTCACCCCTCCACTTT
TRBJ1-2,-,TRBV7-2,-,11,CASSPNEGYTF,TGTGCCAGCAGCCCCAATGAGGGCTACACCTTC
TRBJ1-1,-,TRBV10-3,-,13,CVISESSRAEAFF,TGTGTCATCAGTGAGTCGTCGAGGGCTGAAGCTTTCTTT
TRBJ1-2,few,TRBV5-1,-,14,CASSLEGGNYGYTF,TGCGCCAGCAGCTTGGAAGGGGGGAACTATGGCTACACCTTC
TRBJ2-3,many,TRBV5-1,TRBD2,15,CASSLTSGRADTQYF,TGCGCCAGCAGCTTGACTAGCGGGAGGGCAGATACGCAGTATTTT
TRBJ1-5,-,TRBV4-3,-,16,CASSQWARDPNQPQHF,TGCGCCAGCAGCCAATGGGCCAGGGACCCCAATCAGCCCCAGCATTTT
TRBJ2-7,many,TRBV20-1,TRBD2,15,CSARVFSGRAHEQYF,TGCAGTGCTAGAGTTTTTAGCGGGAGGGCCCACGAGCAGTACTTC
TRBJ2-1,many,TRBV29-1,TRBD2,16,CSVWWDRARETNEQFF,TGCAGCGTTTGGTGGGATAGGGCGCGGGAGACCAATGAGCAGTTCTTC
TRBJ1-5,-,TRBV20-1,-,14,CSARDWQQYQPQHF,TGCAGTGCTAGAGATTGGCAGCAATATCAGCCCCAGCATTTT
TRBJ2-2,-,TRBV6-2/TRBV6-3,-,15,CASSLSRSNTGELFF,TGTGCCAGCAGTTTGTCCAGATCGAACACCGGGGAGCTGTTTTTT
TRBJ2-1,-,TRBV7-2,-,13,CASSTPFTSQQFF,TGTGCCAGCAGCACTCCCTTTACCTCCCAGCAGTTCTTC
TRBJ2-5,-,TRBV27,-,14,CASRPKRGRETQYF,TGTGCCAGCAGACCTAAGCGAGGGCGGGAGACCCAGTACTTC
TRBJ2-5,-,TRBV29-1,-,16,CGVRGGSLRLLETQYF,TGCGGCGTACGAGGAGGTTCGCTTCGGTTATTGGAGACCCAGTACTTC
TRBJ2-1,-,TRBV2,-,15,CASRSGPPLRSEQFF,TGTGCCAGCAGATCCGGGCCACCTCTAAGGAGTGAGCAGTTCTTC
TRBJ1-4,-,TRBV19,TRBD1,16,CASSPGTGYGNEKLFF,TGTGCCAGTAGCCCCGGGACAGGGTATGGTAACGAAAAACTGTTTTTT
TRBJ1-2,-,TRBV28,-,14,CASSFSTSLYGYTF,TGTGCCAGCAGTTTTAGTACGTCCCTCTATGGCTACACCTTC
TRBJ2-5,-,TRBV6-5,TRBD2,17,CASSYSMRLASQETQYF,TGTGCCAGCAGTTACTCGATGCGACTAGCGAGCCAAGAGACCCAGTACTTC
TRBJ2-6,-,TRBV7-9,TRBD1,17,CASRGQELFSGANVLTF,TGTGCCAGCAGGGGACAGGAACTCTTCTCTGGGGCCAACGTCCTGACTTTC
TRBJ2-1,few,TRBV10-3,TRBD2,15,CAISDPSGTVREQFF,TGTGCCATCAGTGACCCTAGCGGGACGGTACGGGAGCAGTTCTTC
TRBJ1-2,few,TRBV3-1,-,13,CASSPTGGDGYTF,TGTGCCAGCAGCCCGACAGGAGGCGATGGCTACACCTTC
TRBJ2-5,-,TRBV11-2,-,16,CTSSLGVQVRTETQYF,TGTACCAGCAGCTTAGGTGTCCAGGTACGGACGGAGACCCAGTACTTC
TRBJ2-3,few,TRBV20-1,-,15,CSAGNPLRNTDTQYF,TGCAGTGCTGGCAATCCTTTGCGGAACACAGATACGCAGTATTTT
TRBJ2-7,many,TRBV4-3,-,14,CASSQGQNGYEQYF,TGCGCCAGCAGCCAAGGACAGAATGGCTACGAGCAGTACTTC
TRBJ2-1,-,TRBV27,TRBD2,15,CAGSSLAGPNNEQFF,TGTGCCGGCAGTTCACTAGCGGGCCCCAACAATGAGCAGTTCTTC
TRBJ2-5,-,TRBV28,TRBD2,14,CASSWWSGEGTQYF,TGTGCCAGCAGCTGGTGGAGCGGGGAGGGGACCCAGTACTTC
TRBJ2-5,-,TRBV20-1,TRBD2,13,CSLPSGNRETQYF,TGCAGTCTGCCTAGCGGGAATAGAGAGACCCAGTACTTC
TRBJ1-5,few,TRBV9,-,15,CASSPRLGWNQPQHF,TGTGCCAGCAGCCCACGTTTGGGATGGAATCAGCCCCAGCATTTT
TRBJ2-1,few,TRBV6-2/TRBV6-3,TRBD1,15,CASRRTGWAYNEQFF,TGTGCCAGCAGAAGGACAGGGTGGGCCTACAATGAGCAGTTCTTC
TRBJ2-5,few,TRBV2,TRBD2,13,CASRGGVEETQYF,TGTGCCAGCAGGGGGGGGGTCGAAGAGACCCAGTACTTC
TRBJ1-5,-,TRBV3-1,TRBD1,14,CASSRDRTNQPQHF,TGTGCCAGCAGCCGGGACAGAACCAATCAGCCCCAGCATTTT
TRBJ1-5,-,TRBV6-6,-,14,CAGRPQVRNQPQHF,TGTGCCGGCAGACCCCAAGTACGGAATCAGCCCCAGCATTTT
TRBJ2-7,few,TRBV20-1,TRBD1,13,CSATRDRAYEQYF,TGCAGTGCTACAAGAGACAGGGCCTACGAGCAGTACTTC
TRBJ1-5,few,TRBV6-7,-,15,CASSSPAASNQPQHF,TGTGCCAGCAGTTCCCCGGCGGCTAGCAATCAGCCCCAGCATTTT
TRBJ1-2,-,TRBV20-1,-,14,CSARSGRTNYGYTF,TGCAGTGCTAGATCCGGGCGTACTAACTATGGCTACACCTTC
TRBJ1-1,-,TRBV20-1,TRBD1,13,CSASWDRGTEAFF,TGCAGTGCTAGCTGGGACAGGGGCACTGAAGCTTTCTTT